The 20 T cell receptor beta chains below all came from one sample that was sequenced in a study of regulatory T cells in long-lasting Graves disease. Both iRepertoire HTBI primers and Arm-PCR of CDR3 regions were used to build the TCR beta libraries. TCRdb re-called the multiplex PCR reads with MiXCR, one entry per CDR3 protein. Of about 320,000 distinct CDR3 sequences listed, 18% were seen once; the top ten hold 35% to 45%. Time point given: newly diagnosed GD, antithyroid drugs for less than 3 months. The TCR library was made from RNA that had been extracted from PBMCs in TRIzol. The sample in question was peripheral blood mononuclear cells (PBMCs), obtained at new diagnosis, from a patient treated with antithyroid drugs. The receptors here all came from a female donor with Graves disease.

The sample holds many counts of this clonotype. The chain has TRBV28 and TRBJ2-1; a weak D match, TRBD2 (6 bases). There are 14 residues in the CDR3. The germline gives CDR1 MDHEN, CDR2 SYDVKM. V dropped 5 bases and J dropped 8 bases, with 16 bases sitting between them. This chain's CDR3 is CASSPGPSGDEQFF. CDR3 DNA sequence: TGTGCCAGCAGTCCCGGGCCCTCGGGGGATGAGCAGTTCTTC.

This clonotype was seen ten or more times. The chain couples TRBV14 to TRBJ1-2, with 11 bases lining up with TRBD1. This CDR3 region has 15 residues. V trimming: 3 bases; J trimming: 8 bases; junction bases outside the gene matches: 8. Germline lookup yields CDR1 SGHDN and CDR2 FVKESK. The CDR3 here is CASSQHGQGAGGYTF. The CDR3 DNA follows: TGTGCCAGCAGCCAGCATGGACAGGGGGCAGGGGGCTACACCTTC.

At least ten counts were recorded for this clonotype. The CDR3 DNA is TGTGCCAGCAGTTTCAGCGGGACTTACACCGGGGAGCTGTTTTTT. It yields the protein CASSFSGTYTGELFF. This chain joins TRBV28 and TRBJ2-2; 7 bases align to TRBD2. CDR1 and CDR2 (germline): MDHEN, SYDVKM. The trim removed 3 bases at V and 3 bases at J, leaving 4 bases unmatched. CDR3 length equals 15 residues.

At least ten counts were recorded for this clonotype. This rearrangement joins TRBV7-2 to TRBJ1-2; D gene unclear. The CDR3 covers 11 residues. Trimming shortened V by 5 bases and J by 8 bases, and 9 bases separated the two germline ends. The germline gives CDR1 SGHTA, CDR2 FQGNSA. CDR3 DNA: TGTGCCAGCAGCGGGCCGCAGGGCTACACCTTC. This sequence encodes CASSGPQGYTF.

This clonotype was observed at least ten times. Written as DNA, the CDR3 is TGTGCCAGCAGCTTATTTATCCTCGGTGGCACCGGGGAGCTGTTTTTT. Translating gives CASSLFILGGTGELFF. This sequence joins TRBV7-9 and TRBJ2-2; D remains unclear. The CDR3 runs to 16 residues. Germline CDR1 is SEHNR and CDR2 is FQNEAQ (reference sequence). Deletions cut 2 bases from V and 4 bases from J, with 14 bases between.

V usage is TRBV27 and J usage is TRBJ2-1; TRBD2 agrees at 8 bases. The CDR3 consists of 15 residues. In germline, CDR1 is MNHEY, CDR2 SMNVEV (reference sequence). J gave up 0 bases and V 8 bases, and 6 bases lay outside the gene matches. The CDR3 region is CASGLGRASYNEQFF. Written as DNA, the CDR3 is TGTGCCAGCGGACTCGGGAGGGCCTCCTACAATGAGCAGTTCTTC.

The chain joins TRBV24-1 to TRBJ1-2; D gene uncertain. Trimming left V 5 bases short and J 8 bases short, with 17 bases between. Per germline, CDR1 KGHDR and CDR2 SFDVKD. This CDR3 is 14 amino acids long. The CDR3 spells CATSAYGLMGGYTF. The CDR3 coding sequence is TGTGCCACCAGTGCTTACGGGTTGATGGGAGGCTACACCTTC.

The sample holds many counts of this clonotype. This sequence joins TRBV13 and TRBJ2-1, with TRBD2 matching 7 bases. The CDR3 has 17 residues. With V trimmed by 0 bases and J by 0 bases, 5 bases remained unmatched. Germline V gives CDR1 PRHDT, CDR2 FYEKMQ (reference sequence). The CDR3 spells CASSLGSRGSSYNEQFF. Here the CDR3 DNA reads TGTGCCAGCAGCTTAGGCTCGCGCGGGAGCTCCTACAATGAGCAGTTCTTC.

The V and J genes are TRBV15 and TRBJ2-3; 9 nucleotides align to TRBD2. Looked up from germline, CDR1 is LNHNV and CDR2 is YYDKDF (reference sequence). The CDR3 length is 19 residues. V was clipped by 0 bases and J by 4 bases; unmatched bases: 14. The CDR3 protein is CATSRDTLAGGGSPDTQYF. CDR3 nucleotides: TGTGCCACCAGCAGAGATACTCTGGCGGGAGGGGGATCCCCAGATACGCAGTATTTT.

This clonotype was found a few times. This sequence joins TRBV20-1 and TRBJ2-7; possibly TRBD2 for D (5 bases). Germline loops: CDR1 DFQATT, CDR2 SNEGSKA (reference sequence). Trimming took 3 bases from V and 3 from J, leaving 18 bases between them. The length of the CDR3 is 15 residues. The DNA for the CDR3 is TGCAGTGCTAGTCTTCTAGAGGGTACTTACTACGAGCAGTACTTC. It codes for CSASLLEGTYYEQYF.

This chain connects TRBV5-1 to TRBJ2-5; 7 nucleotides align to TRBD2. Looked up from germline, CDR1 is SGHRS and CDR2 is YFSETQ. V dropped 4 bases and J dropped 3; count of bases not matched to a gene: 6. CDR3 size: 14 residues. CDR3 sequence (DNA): TGCGCCAGCAGCCGAACGGCGGGAGAAGAGACCCAGTACTTC. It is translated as CASSRTAGEETQYF.

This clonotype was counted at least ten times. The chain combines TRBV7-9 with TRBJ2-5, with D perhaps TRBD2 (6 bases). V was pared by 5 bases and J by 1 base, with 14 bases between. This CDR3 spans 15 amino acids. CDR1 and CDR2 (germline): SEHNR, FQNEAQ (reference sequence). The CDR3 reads CASSGAEGSQETQYF. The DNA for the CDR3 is TGTGCCAGCAGCGGGGCGGAGGGGTCCCAAGAGACCCAGTACTTC.

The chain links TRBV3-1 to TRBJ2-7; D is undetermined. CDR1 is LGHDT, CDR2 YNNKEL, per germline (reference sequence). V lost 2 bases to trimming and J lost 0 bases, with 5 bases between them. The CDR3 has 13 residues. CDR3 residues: CASSQKGSYEQYF. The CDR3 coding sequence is TGTGCCAGCAGCCAAAAGGGCTCCTACGAGCAGTACTTC.

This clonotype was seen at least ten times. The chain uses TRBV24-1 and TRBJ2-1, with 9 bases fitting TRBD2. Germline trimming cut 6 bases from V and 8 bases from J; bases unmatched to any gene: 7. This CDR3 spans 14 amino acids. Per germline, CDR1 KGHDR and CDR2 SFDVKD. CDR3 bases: TGTGCCACCAGTCCGGTAGCGGGAGAAGATGAGCAGTTCTTC. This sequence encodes CATSPVAGEDEQFF.

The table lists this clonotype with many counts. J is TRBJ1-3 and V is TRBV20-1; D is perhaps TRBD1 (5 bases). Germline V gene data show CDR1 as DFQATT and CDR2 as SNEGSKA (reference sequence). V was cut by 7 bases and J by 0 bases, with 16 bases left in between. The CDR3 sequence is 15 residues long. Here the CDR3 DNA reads TGCAGTGTAGGAAGGGACCTTTACTCTGGAAACACCATATATTTT. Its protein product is CSVGRDLYSGNTIYF.

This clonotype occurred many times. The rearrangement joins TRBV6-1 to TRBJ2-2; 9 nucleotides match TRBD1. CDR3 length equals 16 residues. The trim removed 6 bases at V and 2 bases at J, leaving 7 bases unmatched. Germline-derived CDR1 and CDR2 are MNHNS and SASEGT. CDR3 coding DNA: TGTGCCAGCAGCTCGGACAGGGGACTTAACACCGGGGAGCTGTTTTTT. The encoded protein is CASSSDRGLNTGELFF.

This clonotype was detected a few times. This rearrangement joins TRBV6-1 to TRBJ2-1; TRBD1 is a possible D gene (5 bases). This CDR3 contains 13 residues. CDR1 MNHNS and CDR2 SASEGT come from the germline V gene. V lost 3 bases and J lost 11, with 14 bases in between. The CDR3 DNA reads TGTGCCAGCAGTGAGACGATAGGGGCTCAGCAGTTCTTC. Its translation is CASSETIGAQQFF.

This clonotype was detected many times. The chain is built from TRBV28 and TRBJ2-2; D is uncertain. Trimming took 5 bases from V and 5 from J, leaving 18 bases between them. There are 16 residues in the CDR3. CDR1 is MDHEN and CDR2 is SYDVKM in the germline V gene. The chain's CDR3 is CASSTWTGLKTGELFF. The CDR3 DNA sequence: TGTGCCAGCAGTACTTGGACGGGCCTCAAGACCGGGGAGCTGTTTTTT.

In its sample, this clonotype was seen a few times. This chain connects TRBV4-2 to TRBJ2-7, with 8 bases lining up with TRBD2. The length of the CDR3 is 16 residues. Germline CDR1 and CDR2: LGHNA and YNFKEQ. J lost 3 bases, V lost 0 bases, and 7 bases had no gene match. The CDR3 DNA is TGTGCCAGCAGCCAAGATCGAGTAGCGGGACGCTACGAGCAGTACTTC. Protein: CASSQDRVAGRYEQYF.

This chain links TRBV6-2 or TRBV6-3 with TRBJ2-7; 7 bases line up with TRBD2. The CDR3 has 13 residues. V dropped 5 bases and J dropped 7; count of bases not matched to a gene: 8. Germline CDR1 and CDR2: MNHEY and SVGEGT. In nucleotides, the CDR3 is TGTGCCAGCAGTAAGACTAGAGCGGGGGAGCAGTACTTC. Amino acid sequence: CASSKTRAGEQYF.